This T cell receptor beta chain appears in the sequencing data of a study of naive and memory T cell subsets. V was shortened by 5 bases and J by 5 bases, with 18 bases between the two germline ends. The CDR3 has 15 amino acids. Germline V lookup: CDR1 SGHTA, CDR2 FQGNSA. Treatment given: skin biopsy from PPD injection site in Mantoux-positive individual. TCR cDNA received a 3' ligated oligonucleotide that carried a UMI. Skin biopsies came from PPD injection sites in Mantoux-positive individuals. Four PCR rounds used nested alpha and beta constant region primers plus the SP2 primer. TCRdb re-called the UMI-ligation and nested PCR reads with MiXCR, one entry per CDR3 protein. The profile shows more than 20,000 distinct CDR3 sequences, approximately 5.7% of them singletons. This clonotype was counted many times.

The sequence was obtained from an adult in good health. Here the sequenced sample was skin, taken from a tuberculin skin test site. This rearrangement joins TRBV7-2 to TRBJ1-1; tentative D call: TRBD1 (5 bases). CDR3 nucleotides: TGTGCCAGCAGCCCCCTTCGGACACACGGGACTGAAGCTTTCTTT. It translates to CASSPLRTHGTEAFF.